Listed below are T cell receptor beta chains from one sample, sequenced in a study of blood T cell repertoires in COVID-19. Data came from immunoSEQ multiplex PCR; TCRdb stores just in-frame clones and leaves some out. The sample contains 99,000 or so clones, 75% to 85% of which appear only once. Sequencing was done on a sample of peripheral blood. These receptors originate from a woman aged 70-85 years with acute or convalescent COVID-19. CDR3s leave out the opening cysteine and the closing phenylalanine or tryptophan.

TRBV29-1 | SVQTALGGTEAF
TRBV18 | ASSPTRNTGELF
TRBV21-1 | ASSKAGRGIYEQY
TRBV5-1 | ASSLAGGGQPQH
TRBV5-5 | ASSGFEGGTQY
TRBV29-1 | SGAPGGRETQY
TRBV28 | ASSYPPASGRNEQY
TRBV5-1 | ASSLVGTYSYEQY
TRBV29-1 | SVVSPLRPYEQY
TRBV18 | ASSPRRINAGGPSYEQY
TRBV27 | ASSLWGPRDSSFTDTQY
TRBV7-9 | ASSGGGGRQPQH
TRBV6-6 | ASGDPTGGSGTEAF
TRBV18 | ASSRSAGQGAEAF
TRBV11-2 | ASSLFGASYEQY
TRBV4-3 | ASSQDLSGDRTGYT
TRBV27 | ASSPSDRPRKIFNEQF
TRBV7-3 | ASSPTSGSGQYKDNEQF
TRBV4-1 | ASSFLDLSDLYYKEQF
TRBV7-9 | ASTLMESSDEQF
TRBV6-5 | ASSRGSVGDTQY
TRBV7-2 | ASSLNSGRARTGELF
TRBV7-2 | ASSLVASGTYNEQF
TRBV27 | ASSPRLAGAPHNEQF
TRBV5-6 | ASSLGLAGGVTEQF
TRBV19 | ASTGQGVSSGNTIY
TRBV15 | ATSRGRVTGELF
TRBV2 | ASSDDRSGELF